The 28 T cell receptor beta chains below were found in one sample sequenced in a study of T cells after yellow fever vaccination. TCRdb called the 5' RACE reads again in MiXCR, with one record for every CDR3 protein. Of around 310,000 distinct CDR3 sequences listed, 3% to 4.5% are singletons. The specimen comprised PBMCs, sampled on the day of the yellow fever booster vaccination. The receptors here all came from a man younger than 35 who received the YFV17D yellow fever vaccine.

In this sample, this clonotype turned up many times. The chain links TRBV19 to TRBJ2-2, with TRBD2 matching 7 bases. Trimming took 6 bases from V and 7 from J; bases not matched to a gene: 14. The length of the CDR3 is 16 residues. The germline V gene has CDR1 LNHDA and CDR2 SQIVND (reference sequence). The CDR3: CASSPLVAGYHGELFF. CDR3 bases: TGTGCCAGTAGCCCTTTAGTAGCGGGTTATCACGGGGAGCTGTTTTTT. The variable domain in full, with the rest retrieved from reference TRBV19 and TRBJ2-2, is DGGITQSPKYLFRKEGQNVTLSCEQNLNHDAMYWYRQDPGQGLRLIYYSQIVNDFQKGDIAEGYSVSREKKESFPLTVTSAQKNPTAFYLCASSPLVAGYHGELFFGEGSRLTVL.

This clonotype showed up many times. This chain links TRBV15 with TRBJ2-3; possibly TRBD2 for D (6 bases). Looked up from germline, CDR1 is LNHNV and CDR2 is YYDKDF (reference sequence). The CDR3 totals 16 residues. Trimming stripped 3 bases from V and 2 bases from J, with 15 bases between. This CDR3 is CATSSSGGQLTDTQYF. For the CDR3, the DNA is TGTGCCACCAGCAGCTCTGGAGGGCAGCTCACAGATACGCAGTATTTT.

This clonotype came up a few times. This rearrangement joins TRBV7-9 to TRBJ2-5, with 7 bases matching TRBD2. Germline CDR1 reads SEHNR; CDR2 reads FQNEAQ (reference sequence). The CDR3 consists of 15 residues. V gave up 5 bases and J gave up 4 bases; unmatched junction bases: 10. CDR3 protein: CASSPRAGVRETQYF. DNA for the CDR3: TGTGCCAGCAGCCCCCGGGCGGGGGTGCGAGAGACCCAGTACTTC.

This clonotype came up a few times. This chain links TRBV4-2 with TRBJ1-3; tentatively, D is TRBD1 (5 bases). This CDR3 has 16 amino acids. Trimming shortened V by 3 bases and J by 7 bases, and 19 bases separated the two germline ends. CDR1 and CDR2 from the germline V gene are LGHNA and YNFKEQ. The CDR3 protein is CASSQEGTSRSNTIYF. In nucleotides, the CDR3 is TGTGCCAGCAGCCAGGAGGGGACCTCCCGGTCGAACACCATATATTTT.

In the case of this clonotype: It may be a read error: a sequence one base away is much more abundant. The rearrangement joins TRBV5-8 to TRBJ2-5; no definite D call. This CDR3 contains 11 residues. CDR1 is SGHTS, CDR2 YDEGEE, per germline. CDR3 DNA sequence: TGTGCCAGCAGCTTGATAGAGACCCTGTACTTC. It translates to CASSLIETLYF. The variable domain in full, with the rest retrieved from reference TRBV5-8 and TRBJ2-5, is EAGVTQSPTHLIKTRGQQATLRCSPISGHTSVYWYQQALGLGLQFLLWYDEGEERNRGNFPPRFSGRQFPNYSSELNVNALELEDSALYLCASSLIETLYFGPGTRLLVL.

This clonotype was seen repeatedly, ten times or more. The chain has TRBV7-9 and TRBJ1-5; D unclear. The germline gives CDR1 SEHNR, CDR2 FQNEAQ (reference sequence). Deletions cut 0 bases from V and 6 bases from J, with 6 bases between. The CDR3 extends over 13 amino acids. CDR3 loop: CASSLAPSQPQHF. CDR3 coding DNA: TGTGCCAGCAGCTTAGCGCCTAGTCAGCCCCAGCATTTT.

This clonotype was counted a few times. The chain joins TRBV7-2 to TRBJ1-2; 8 positions match TRBD1. The trim removed 5 bases at V and 4 bases at J, leaving 9 bases unmatched. This CDR3 comprises 15 residues. Germline CDR1 reads SGHTA; CDR2 reads FQGNSA. CDR3 region: CASSIPGGRLYGYTF. DNA for the CDR3: TGTGCCAGCAGCATCCCAGGGGGCCGGCTCTATGGCTACACCTTC.

The rearrangement uses TRBV28 and TRBJ2-3, with D hard to call. CDR3 size: 13 residues. Trimming pared 6 bases from V and 2 bases from J, leaving 9 bases between. The germline gives CDR1 MDHEN, CDR2 SYDVKM. As DNA, the CDR3 is TGTGCCAGCAGAGGAGTCATCACAGATACGCAGTATTTT. Residues: CASRGVITDTQYF. The full variable domain, in which reference TRBV28 and TRBJ2-3 provide the parts outside the CDR3, is DVKVTQSSRYLVKRTGEKVFLECVQDMDHENMFWYRQDPGLGLRLIYFSYDVKMKEKGDIPEGYSVSREKKERFSLILESASTNQTSMYLCASRGVITDTQYFGPGTRLTVL.

V is TRBV19 and J is TRBJ2-2; the D gene is possibly TRBD2 (6 bases). The germline CDR1 and CDR2 sequences are LNHDA and SQIVND (reference sequence). Trimming took 3 bases from V and 4 from J, leaving 18 bases between them. The CDR3 length is 17 residues. The CDR3 DNA reads TGTGCCAGTAGTATTTCAGGTACGGGACTGATCACCGGGGAGCTGTTTTTT. It encodes CASSISGTGLITGELFF. Full variable domain (outside the CDR3, taken from reference TRBV19 and TRBJ2-2): DGGITQSPKYLFRKEGQNVTLSCEQNLNHDAMYWYRQDPGQGLRLIYYSQIVNDFQKGDIAEGYSVSREKKESFPLTVTSAQKNPTAFYLCASSISGTGLITGELFFGEGSRLTVL.

The V call is TRBV6-5, the J call TRBJ1-2, with D possibly TRBD1 on 5 matching bases. CDR1 MNHEY and CDR2 SVGAGI come from the germline V gene. With 6 bases removed from V and 0 bases from J, the gap between germline ends came to 14 bases. The CDR3 runs 15 residues. Here the CDR3 DNA reads TGTGCCAGCAGCCCGTTCGGGGGAGCTAACTATGGCTACACCTTC. This gives the protein CASSPFGGANYGYTF.

The chain couples TRBV7-9 to TRBJ2-1; 12 bases match TRBD2. Losses at the gene ends were 5 bases for V and 7 bases for J; bases not matched to a gene: 9. The CDR3 consists of 16 residues. Germline V gene sequence: CDR1 SEHNR, CDR2 FQNEAQ (reference sequence). CDR3: CASSAPSGGALNEQFF. In nucleotides, the CDR3 is TGTGCCAGCAGCGCCCCTAGCGGGGGGGCCCTGAATGAGCAGTTCTTC.

In its sample, this clonotype was seen many times. The genes are TRBV5-1 and TRBJ2-7; 9 positions agree with TRBD1. Looked up from germline, CDR1 is SGHRS and CDR2 is YFSETQ. The V segment lost 3 bases and the J segment 13 bases; nucleotides outside the gene matches: 8. This CDR3 region has 12 residues. The CDR3 spells CASSWGTGRPYF. The CDR3 DNA reads TGCGCCAGCAGCTGGGGGACAGGGCGTCCATACTTC.

This clonotype was counted ten times or more. The chain couples TRBV5-1 to TRBJ2-5, with 8 bases lining up with TRBD1. CDR3 length equals 15 residues. The germline gives CDR1 SGHRS, CDR2 YFSETQ. V dropped 1 base and J dropped 2; count of bases not matched to a gene: 4. CDR3 sequence reads: CASSLMGTGQETQYF. Here the CDR3 DNA reads TGCGCCAGCAGCTTGATGGGGACAGGACAAGAGACCCAGTACTTC.

This clonotype was detected only a few times. The rearrangement uses TRBV7-9 and TRBJ2-7; D is unresolved. V was shortened by 5 bases and J by 6 bases, with 20 bases between the two germline ends. This CDR3 spans 15 amino acids. The germline V gene encodes CDR1 SEHNR and CDR2 FQNEAQ (reference sequence). Here the CDR3 DNA reads TGTGCCAGCAGCCCCAAGGCCAGGCTTGGTTCCGAGCAGTACTTC. Residues: CASSPKARLGSEQYF.

This clonotype was counted many times. The chain recombines TRBV5-1 with TRBJ1-4; D possibly corresponds to TRBD1 (6 bases). V lost 4 bases to trimming and J lost 7 bases, with 17 bases between them. The CDR3 sequence is 15 residues long. The germline gives CDR1 SGHRS, CDR2 YFSETQ. This CDR3 is CASSEGGDGGEKLFF. The CDR3 DNA is TGCGCCAGCAGCGAGGGGGGGGATGGAGGTGAAAAACTGTTTTTT.

The chain recombines TRBV5-5 with TRBJ1-2; 8 bases match TRBD1. Germline V CDR1 and CDR2: SGHKS, YYEKEE (reference sequence). The CDR3 loop spans 15 amino acids. Unmatched junction bases numbered 8, after V lost 4 bases and J lost 3 bases. CDR3 loop: CASSVSGGAYYGYTF. CDR3 coding DNA: TGTGCCAGCAGCGTCTCAGGGGGCGCATACTATGGCTACACCTTC.

The chain uses TRBV5-6 and TRBJ2-5; 15 nucleotides line up with TRBD2. Germline CDR1 is SGHDT and CDR2 is YYEEEE. The trim removed 3 bases at V and 1 base at J, leaving 7 bases unmatched. This CDR3 has 18 amino acids. The CDR3 sequence is CASSSPGLAGGRQETQYF. CDR3 DNA sequence: TGTGCCAGCAGCTCTCCGGGACTAGCGGGGGGCCGCCAAGAGACCCAGTACTTC. The complete variable domain, with remaining parts taken from reference TRBV5-6 and TRBJ2-5, reads DAGVTQSPTHLIKTRGQQVTLRCSPKSGHDTVSWYQQALGQGPQFIFQYYEEEERQRGNFPDRFSGHQFPNYSSELNVNALLLGDSALYLCASSSPGLAGGRQETQYFGPGTRLLVL.

The chain links TRBV12-3 or TRBV12-4 to TRBJ1-4; no clear D. V was trimmed by 6 bases and J by 3 bases, leaving 11 bases between them. The CDR3 sequence is 14 residues long. The CDR3 loop is CASSQVLANEKLFF. In DNA form, the CDR3 reads TGTGCCAGCAGCCAAGTTCTCGCTAATGAAAAACTGTTTTTT.

V and J are TRBV5-4 and TRBJ1-6; TRBD1 might be the D (5 bases). V was shortened by 0 bases and J by 2 bases, with 15 bases between the two germline ends. This CDR3 contains 18 residues. Germline V gives CDR1 SGHNT, CDR2 YYREEE (reference sequence). CDR3 sequence reads: CASSLVGREATYNSPLHF. The CDR3 nucleotides read TGTGCCAGCAGCTTGGTAGGCAGGGAGGCGACCTATAATTCACCCCTCCACTTT.

The rearrangement links TRBV13 to TRBJ2-7, with 10 bases matching TRBD2. This CDR3 spans 15 amino acids. The germline V gene encodes CDR1 PRHDT and CDR2 FYEKMQ (reference sequence). V trimming: 4 bases; J trimming: 1 base; junction bases outside the gene matches: 4. CDR3 sequence: CASSSSGGLSYEQYV. CDR3 DNA: TGTGCCAGCAGCTCTAGCGGGGGCCTTTCCTACGAGCAGTACGTC.

This clonotype was picked up many times. The chain is built from TRBV11-2 and TRBJ2-7; 11 positions match TRBD2. V lost 5 bases, J lost 4 bases, and 1 base stayed unmatched. CDR3 length: 13 amino acids. From germline, CDR1 is SGHAT and CDR2 FQNNGV. The CDR3 nucleotides read TGTGCCAGCAGCATAGCGGGGGGGTACGAGCAGTACGTC. Translating it yields CASSIAGGYEQYV.

This clonotype showed up many times. The V call is TRBV20-1, the J call TRBJ2-2; D is possibly TRBD2 (6 bases). Germline CDR1 reads DFQATT; CDR2 reads SNEGSKA (reference sequence). V dropped 1 base and J dropped 1 base, with 13 bases sitting between them. The CDR3 is made up of 16 amino acids. The CDR3 sequence is CSARVALGGNTGELFF. In DNA, the CDR3 is TGCAGTGCTAGAGTGGCCTTGGGGGGGAACACCGGGGAGCTGTTTTTT.

This clonotype was counted ten times or more. This sequence joins TRBV7-8 and TRBJ2-7; no definite D call. The CDR3 runs 12 residues. The V gene lost 5 bases and the J gene lost 4 bases, with 9 bases spanning the gap. Germline-derived CDR1 and CDR2 are SGHVS and FQNEAQ. DNA for the CDR3: TGTGCCAGCAGCCAGACCAGGTACGAGCAGTACTTC. Encoded protein: CASSQTRYEQYF.

This clonotype was seen at least ten times. The genes are TRBV20-1 and TRBJ1-4; tentative D call: TRBD1 (5 bases). Germline CDR1 is DFQATT and CDR2 is SNEGSKA (reference sequence). This CDR3 is 14 amino acids long. V lost 5 bases and J 5 bases, leaving 15 bases between the germline ends. CDR3 amino acids: CSALPRGINEKLFF. CDR3 nucleotide sequence: TGCAGTGCTTTGCCCCGGGGGATAAATGAAAAACTGTTTTTT.

In its sample, this clonotype was seen many times. The chain combines TRBV7-3 with TRBJ1-4; 8 bases map to TRBD1. This CDR3 contains 13 residues. Germline V gives CDR1 SGHTA, CDR2 FQGTGA. V trimming: 4 bases; J trimming: 10 bases; junction bases outside the gene matches: 5. The CDR3 is CASSSAGGGKLFF. CDR3 DNA sequence: TGTGCCAGCAGCTCCGCAGGGGGCGGAAAACTGTTTTTT.

This clonotype was found many times. This CDR3 reads CASSLASVAGGLEAEQFF. The CDR3 DNA reads as TGCGCCAGCAGCTTGGCCAGCGTAGCGGGGGGGCTTGAGGCTGAGCAGTTCTTC. The J gene is TRBJ2-1, the V gene TRBV5-1; 11 nucleotides line up with TRBD2. CDR1 is SGHRS, CDR2 YFSETQ, per germline. The CDR3 spans 18 residues. Trimming took 0 bases from V and 9 from J; bases not matched to a gene: 14.

The chain recombines TRBV29-1 with TRBJ2-7, with 9 bases identical to TRBD1. Germline V gene lookup returns CDR1 SQVTM and CDR2 ANQGSEA. V trimming: 3 bases; J trimming: 4 bases; junction bases outside the gene matches: 7. The CDR3 is 14 amino acids. This CDR3 reads CSVDTGTGFYEQYV. The DNA for the CDR3 is TGCAGCGTTGATACCGGGACAGGGTTTTACGAGCAGTACGTC.

Only a few counts were recorded for this clonotype. The chain links TRBV12-5 to TRBJ2-2; 8 nucleotides match TRBD1. The V gene's germline CDR1 is LGHNT and CDR2 FRNRAP. There are 15 residues in the CDR3. J was trimmed by 7 bases and V by 6 bases; bases with no gene match: 10. The CDR3 coding sequence is TGTGCTAGTGGCAAGGGGCAGGGGGCGAGCGGGGAGCTGTTTTTT. Encoded protein: CASGKGQGASGELFF.